The following is a T cell receptor (beta chain) sequence with its context. As handled by the study authors: From reference gene primer amplification, estimates of nucleated cell counts were derived. Here immunoSEQ multiplex PCR was the method, and the copy in TCRdb shows in-frame clones only, minus some. V and J calls and clone size are those listed in that table; D and trimming were worked out from the DNA. The sample comprises more than 70,000 clones, roughly nine tenths of which are singletons, and roughly 8.7% rests with the top ten. These data belong to a study of blood T cell repertoires in COVID-19. Overall study context: Whether acute or convalescent, the COVID-19 samples came from the United States, Italy and Spain. T cells, B-cell-depleted T cells, or PBMCs supplied cDNA or gDNA.

CDR3 size: 14 residues. In germline, CDR1 is SGHVS, CDR2 FQNEAQ. Trimming removed 8 bases from V and 2 bases from J; junction bases left unmatched: 8. This receptor was taken from a man aged 45-65 years with acute or convalescent COVID-19. This chain connects TRBV7-8 to TRBJ2-7, with TRBD2 matching 8 bases. The sequenced sample was peripheral blood. CDR3 sequence: CASVKRGPPYEQYF. CDR3 coding DNA: TGTGCCAGCGTTAAGCGGGGGCCACCCTACGAGCAGTACTTC.